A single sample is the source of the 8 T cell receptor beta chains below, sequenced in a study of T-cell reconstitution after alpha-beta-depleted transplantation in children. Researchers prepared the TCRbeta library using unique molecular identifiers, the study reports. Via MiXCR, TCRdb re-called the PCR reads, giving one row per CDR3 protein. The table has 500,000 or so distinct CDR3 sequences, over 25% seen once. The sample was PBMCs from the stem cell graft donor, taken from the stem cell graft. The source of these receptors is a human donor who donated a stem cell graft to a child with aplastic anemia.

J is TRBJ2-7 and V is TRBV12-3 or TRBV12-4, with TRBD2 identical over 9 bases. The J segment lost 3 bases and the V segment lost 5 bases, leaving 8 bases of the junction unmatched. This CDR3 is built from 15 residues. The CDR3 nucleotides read TGTGCCAGCAGTCTCCCCTTGACTAGCGGCTACGAGCAGTACTTC. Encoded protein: CASSLPLTSGYEQYF.

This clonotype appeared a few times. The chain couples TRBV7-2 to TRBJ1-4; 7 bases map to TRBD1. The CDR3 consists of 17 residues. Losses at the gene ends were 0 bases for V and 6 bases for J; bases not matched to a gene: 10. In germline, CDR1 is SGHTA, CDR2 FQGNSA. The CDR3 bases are TGTGCCAGCAGCTTAGCCCTCTTGACAGGGCGGGATGAAAAACTGTTTTTT. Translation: CASSLALLTGRDEKLFF.

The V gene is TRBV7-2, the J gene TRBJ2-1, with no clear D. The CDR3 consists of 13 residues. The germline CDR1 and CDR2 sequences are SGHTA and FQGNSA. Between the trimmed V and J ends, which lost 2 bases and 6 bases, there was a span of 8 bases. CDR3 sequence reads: CASSLNEFNEQFF. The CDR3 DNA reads TGTGCCAGCAGCTTAAATGAGTTCAATGAGCAGTTCTTC.

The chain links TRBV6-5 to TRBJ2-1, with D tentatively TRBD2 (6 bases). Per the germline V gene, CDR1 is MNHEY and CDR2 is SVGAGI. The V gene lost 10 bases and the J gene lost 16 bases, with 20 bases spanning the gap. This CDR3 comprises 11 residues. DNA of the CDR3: TGTGCCACCAAAATAGGAGGGGCGTACTTCTTC. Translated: CATKIGGAYFF.

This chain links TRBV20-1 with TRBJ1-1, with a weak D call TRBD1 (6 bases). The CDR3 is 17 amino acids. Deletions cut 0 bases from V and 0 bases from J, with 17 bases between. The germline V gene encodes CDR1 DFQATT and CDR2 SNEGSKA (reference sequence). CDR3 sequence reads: CSARDPPPGAMNTEAFF. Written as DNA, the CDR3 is TGCAGTGCTAGAGACCCACCCCCAGGGGCGATGAACACTGAAGCTTTCTTT.

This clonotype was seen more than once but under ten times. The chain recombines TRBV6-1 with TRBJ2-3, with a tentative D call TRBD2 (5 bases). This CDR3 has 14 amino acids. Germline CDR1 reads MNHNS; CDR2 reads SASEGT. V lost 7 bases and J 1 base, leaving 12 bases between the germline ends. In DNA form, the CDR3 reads TGTGCCAGCACTACGGGTAGCGGCACAGATACGCAGTATTTT. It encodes CASTTGSGTDTQYF.

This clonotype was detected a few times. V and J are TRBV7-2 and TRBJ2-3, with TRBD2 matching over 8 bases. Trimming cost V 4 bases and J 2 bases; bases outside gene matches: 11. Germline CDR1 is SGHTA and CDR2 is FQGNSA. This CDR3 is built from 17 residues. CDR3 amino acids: CASSSGRGGTYTDTQYF. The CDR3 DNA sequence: TGTGCCAGCAGCTCGGGCCGCGGGGGGACTTACACAGATACGCAGTATTTT.

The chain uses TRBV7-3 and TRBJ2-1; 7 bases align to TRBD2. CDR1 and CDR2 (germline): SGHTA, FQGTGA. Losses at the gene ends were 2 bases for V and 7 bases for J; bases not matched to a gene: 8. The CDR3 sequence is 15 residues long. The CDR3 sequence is CASSLYSSGQNEQFF. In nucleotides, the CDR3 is TGTGCCAGCAGCTTATACTCTAGCGGTCAAAATGAGCAGTTCTTC.